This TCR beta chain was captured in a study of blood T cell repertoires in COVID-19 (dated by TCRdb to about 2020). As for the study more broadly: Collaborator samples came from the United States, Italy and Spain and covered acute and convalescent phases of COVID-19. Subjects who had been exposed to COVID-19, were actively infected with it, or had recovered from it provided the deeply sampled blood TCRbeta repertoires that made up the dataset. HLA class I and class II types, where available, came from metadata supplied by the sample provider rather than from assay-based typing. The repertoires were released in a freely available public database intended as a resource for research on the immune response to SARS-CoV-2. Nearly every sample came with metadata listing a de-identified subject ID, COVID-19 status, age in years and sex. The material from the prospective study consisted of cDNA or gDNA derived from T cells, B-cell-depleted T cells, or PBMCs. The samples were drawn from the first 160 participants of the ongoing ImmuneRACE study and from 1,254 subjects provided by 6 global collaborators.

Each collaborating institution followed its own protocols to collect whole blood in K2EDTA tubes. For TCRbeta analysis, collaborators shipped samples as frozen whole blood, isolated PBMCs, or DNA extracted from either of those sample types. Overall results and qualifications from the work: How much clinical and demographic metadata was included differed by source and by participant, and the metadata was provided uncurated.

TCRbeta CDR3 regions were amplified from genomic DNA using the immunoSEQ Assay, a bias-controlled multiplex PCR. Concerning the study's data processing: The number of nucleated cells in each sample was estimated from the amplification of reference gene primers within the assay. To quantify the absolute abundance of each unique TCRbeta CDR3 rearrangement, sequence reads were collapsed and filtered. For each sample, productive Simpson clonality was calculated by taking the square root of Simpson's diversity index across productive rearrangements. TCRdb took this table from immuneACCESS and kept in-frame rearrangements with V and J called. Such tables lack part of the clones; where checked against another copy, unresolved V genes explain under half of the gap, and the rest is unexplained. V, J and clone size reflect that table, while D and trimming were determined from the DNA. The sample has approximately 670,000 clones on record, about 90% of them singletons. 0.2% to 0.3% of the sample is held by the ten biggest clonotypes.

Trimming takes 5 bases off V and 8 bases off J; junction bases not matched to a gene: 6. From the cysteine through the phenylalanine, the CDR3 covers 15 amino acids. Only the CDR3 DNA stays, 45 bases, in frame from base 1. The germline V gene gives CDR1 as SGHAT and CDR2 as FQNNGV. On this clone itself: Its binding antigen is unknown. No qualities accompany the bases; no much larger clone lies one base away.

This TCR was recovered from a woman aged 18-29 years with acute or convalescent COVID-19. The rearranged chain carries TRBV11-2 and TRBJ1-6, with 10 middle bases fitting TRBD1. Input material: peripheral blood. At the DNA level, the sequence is TGTGCCAGCAGCACAGAGGGGACAGGGGATTCACCCCTCCACTTT. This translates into CASSTEGTGDSPLHF.